This entry features one T cell receptor (beta chain) sequence. What it binds is not known. The data were taken from a study of PD-1 blockade in classical Hodgkin lymphoma. Study observations and caveats: Baseline diversity in complete responders resembled that of newly diagnosed patients.

Time point given: cycle 4 day 1 (C4D1), after six to seven weeks of nivolumab. Relapse after autologous stem cell transplantation occurred in every patient, and brentuximab vedotin exposure varied. Under best response, outcomes were complete response, partial response or progressive disease. Trimming removed 2 bases from V and 4 bases from J; junction bases left unmatched: 2. Germline CDR1 is SGHRS and CDR2 is YFSETQ. There are 14 residues in the CDR3. TCRdb's copy holds only in-frame clones and misses some; the assay was immunoSEQ multiplex PCR. The data contain some 90,000 clones, nearly 85% of them singletons.

The TCR comes from a human donor with classical Hodgkin lymphoma. Sequencing used peripheral blood mononuclear cells (PBMCs), obtained before the fourth cycle of nivolumab. The genes are TRBV5-1 and TRBJ2-2, with TRBD1 matching 7 bases. Written as DNA, the CDR3 is TGCGCCAGCAGCTTTACAGGGGTCACCGGGGAGCTGTTTTTT. Translating gives CASSFTGVTGELFF.